This T cell receptor (beta chain) was documented in a study of response to subunit inactivated influenza vaccine. This CDR3 has 13 residues. Trimming took 4 bases from V and 5 from J, leaving 11 bases between them. Germline loops: CDR1 SGHAT, CDR2 FQNNGV. From the RT-PCR reads, TCRdb called clonotypes with MiXCR, one entry per CDR3 protein. The sample includes about 540,000 distinct CDR3 sequences, approximately 20% of them seen just once. The table lists this clonotype with a few counts. Another study also made use of these data, one on T cells expressing NK-cell markers. That publication notes: Researchers built TCR beta cDNA using 5'RACE template switching with UMIs. HCMV specificity of the expanded NKG2C+ T cell clones was not established.

V gene TRBV11-2 combines with J gene TRBJ2-5, with unresolved D. The sequenced sample was CD4+ T cells sorted from PBMCs, obtained 11 to 12 days after vaccination. The sequence was obtained from a man in his fifties or sixties who received an inactivated influenza vaccine. The CDR3 DNA reads TGTGCCAGCAGCTCCGGCGAAAAGGAGACCCAGTACTTC. Protein product: CASSSGEKETQYF.